The present T cell receptor beta chain was sequenced within a study of early T cells in non-severe SARS-CoV-2 infection. The sample holds a few counts of this clonotype. Each cDNA molecule carried a unique molecular identifier. TCRdb processed the 5' RACE reads anew with MiXCR; each CDR3 protein has one entry. This table holds around 77,000 distinct CDR3 sequences, approximately 12% found once. The receptor comes from an adult who was a healthcare worker with PCR-confirmed SARS-CoV-2 infection or an uninfected control (not recorded which). The donor label of this sample is uncertain. Here the sequenced sample was whole blood, taken at baseline.

The CDR3 DNA is TGTGCCAGCACACAGGGCAATGAGCAGTTCTTC. It is translated as CASTQGNEQFF. The chain couples TRBV9 to TRBJ2-1; weak D call: TRBD1 (6 bases). CDR3 length: 11 residues. CDR1 and CDR2 from the germline V gene are SGDLS and YYNGEE. V shed 6 bases and J shed 6 bases, with 7 bases lying between them.